This T cell receptor (beta chain) was recorded in a study of T cells after yellow fever vaccination (dated by TCRdb to the late 2010s). The study in broad terms: The SMART-Seq v4 Ultra Low Input RNA kit was used to prepare libraries from fractions with low cell numbers. The cohort comprised two healthy male donors, one aged 18 to 30 and one aged 30 to 39 years. To follow T-cell clones before and after both primary and booster YFV17D yellow fever vaccination, bulk TCR alpha and beta repertoires underwent longitudinal sequencing. Blood was drawn at multiple timepoints before and after primary and secondary immunization, with bulk PBMC replicates and cell subsets isolated.

There are 15 amino acids in the CDR3, from cysteine to phenylalanine inclusive. Only the CDR3 DNA is retained, 45 bases long and in frame from the first base. V is reduced by 4 bases and J by 3 bases, leaving a spacing of 13 bases between them. General conclusions and limits of the study: A small fraction of clonotypes showed up in both the CD4 and CD8 compartments, probably as a result of convergent recombination. Because abundant contaminating clonotypes from the bulk population could be contained in FACS-sorted repertoires, computational filtering was required. After the booster, most clones that had expanded after primary vaccination were detected again (almost 97% of CD4 and roughly 86% of CD8), suggesting broad maintenance of memory. Compared with the primary T-cell response, the secondary T-cell response was faster but weaker, reaching its peak on day 5 rather than on day 15. Because the study included only a couple of donors, the extent to which the findings can be generalized is limited.

TCR cDNA was synthesized by 5'RACE template switching, through which a universal primer site and unique molecular identifiers were introduced. Priming for cDNA synthesis came from both the TCR alpha and TCR beta constant segments. Library amplification used two PCR steps, and the second PCR step added sample barcodes and sequencing adapters. Libraries were sequenced on Illumina HiSeq 2500 (2x100 bp) or NovaSeq (2x150 bp). Turning to the authors' computational methods: MIGEC was used to demultiplex reads and collapse the reads into UMI consensus sequences, and MiXCR was used for V(D)J alignment. Vaccine-responding clonotypes were defined with edgeR using replicate PBMC samples, requiring FDR below 0.01 and a log2 fold change above 5 up to day 15. Bulk clonotypes were assigned CD4 or CD8 identity according to which sequenced CD4 or CD8 repertoire held them at higher abundance. The public reads were run again by TCRdb, first through fastp at Q25 and then through MiXCR, and only productive beta chains were kept. Records with the same CDR3 protein are collapsed into one entry carrying the most frequent genes and DNA. TCRdb, not the authors, supplied the V and J calls. This sample comprises fewer than 400,000 distinct CDR3 sequences, around 6.5% of them detected only once. The top ten hold over 12% of the sample.

Details on this clonotype: Its antigen is currently not known. No base quality information exists; no much larger clone differs at one position.

The treatment or condition label here, explained by the study, means: live attenuated yellow fever vaccine strain. At each blood-draw timepoint, two biological replicates of bulk PBMCs were collected. A standard Ficoll-Paque protocol was used to isolate PBMCs from peripheral blood. RNA was extracted with TriZol from bulk PBMCs, CD4 and CD8 fractions, and dextramer-positive and dextramer-negative fractions. This receptor chain uses TRBV12-3 or TRBV12-4 and TRBJ1-5, and possibly TRBD1, on 6 matching bases. The TCR was taken from a man aged 30-40 years who received the YFV17D yellow fever vaccine. The starting material was PBMCs, obtained 5 days after the yellow fever booster vaccination. The DNA is TGTGCCAGCAGTTCTAGGGGGGGATTCAATCAGCCCCAGCATTTT. It translates to CASSSRGGFNQPQHF.